This entry lists 5 T cell receptor beta chains sequenced from one sample in a study of control samples from healthy donors and cancer patients. Profiling relied on immunoSEQ multiplex PCR, and the TCRdb table lists in-frame clones only, not all of them. The data contain approximately 170,000 clones, 80% to 95% of them singletons. Sequencing was performed on blood. These receptors came from an older woman in good health.

The chain joins TRBV12-2 to TRBJ2-3; no check of the table's D call, TRBD2, against the DNA was made. TRBV12-2 is a pseudogene locus. The CDR3 loop spans 16 amino acids. Written as DNA, the CDR3 is TGTGCAAGTCGCTTGGGGCTAGCGGGAAGCACAGATACGCAGTATTTT. Amino acid sequence: CASRLGLAGSTDTQYF.

On this clone itself: Different DNA sequences within this sample yield the same CDR3. V is TRBV3-1 (or the pseudogene TRBV3-2) and J is TRBJ1-4; 10 bases are shared with TRBD1. Looked up from germline, CDR1 is LGHDT and CDR2 is YNNKEL (reference sequence). The CDR3 runs to 14 residues. Trimming cost V 4 bases and J 7 bases; bases outside gene matches: 3. This CDR3 is CASSPGTGVEKLFF. The CDR3 DNA reads TGTGCCAGCAGCCCGGGGACAGGGGTTGAAAAACTGTTTTTT.

This chain connects TRBV2 to TRBJ2-1; D is undetermined. This CDR3 comprises 16 residues. Trimming took 6 bases from V and 2 from J, leaving 17 bases between them. Germline-derived CDR1 and CDR2 are SNHLY and FYNNEI. The CDR3 DNA is TGTGCCAGCAGGGTGACGGAGCTTAGAACCTACAATGAGCAGTTCTTC. Translated, it gives CASRVTELRTYNEQFF.

This chain joins TRBV27 and TRBJ2-1, with TRBD2 as a possible D gene (7 bases). Per the germline V gene, CDR1 is MNHEY and CDR2 is SMNVEV (reference sequence). The CDR3 loop spans 15 amino acids. V was shortened by 2 bases and J by 6 bases, with 14 bases between the two germline ends. CDR3 DNA sequence: TGTGCCAGCAGTTTAGGGGGGGGCAGGGGCAATGAGCAGTTCTTC. This gives the protein CASSLGGGRGNEQFF.

This clone is a singleton in its sample. The CDR3, as DNA: TGTGCCAGCAGTTACTTCAGTGGTAGCAATCAGCCCCAGCATTTT. The encoded protein is CASSYFSGSNQPQHF. V usage is TRBV6-2 or TRBV6-3 and J usage is TRBJ1-5, with D unclear. V lost 1 base and J 0 bases, leaving 7 bases between the germline ends. Germline assignment: CDR1 MNHEY and CDR2 SVGEGT. This CDR3 is built from 15 residues.